In its sample, the clone carrying this T cell receptor (beta chain) was seen a few times. The antigen is undetermined. Every isolated RNA sample was fully reverse transcribed, so sequencing captured expressed TCRB transcripts. Assay used: immunoSEQ multiplex PCR; TCRdb lists only in-frame clones, some missing. The sample lists 150,000 to 200,000 clones, approximately 8.7% occurring once. This sample is drawn from a study of beta chain features in type 1 diabetes. Study results and limitations: Significant though moderate, a shortening of TCRB CDR3s appeared in all four CD4+ subsets of Type 1 diabetes patients.

Trimming cost V 2 bases and J 5 bases, with 7 bases left between them. The germline V gene has CDR1 SGHTA and CDR2 FQGTGA. This CDR3 comprises 13 residues. The receptor's source is a woman under 40 with type 1 diabetes. The chain is built from TRBV7-3 and TRBJ2-1; no clear D. The sequenced sample consisted of central memory CD4+ T cells from blood. CDR3 sequence: CASSLLVNNEQFF. The CDR3 nucleotides read TGTGCCAGCAGCTTACTAGTTAACAATGAGCAGTTCTTC.